The next 18 T cell receptor beta chains were all read from a single sample in a study of pediatric ulcerative colitis. Some clones are missing from TCRdb's copy, which holds only in-frame ones; the method was immunoSEQ multiplex PCR. The profile shows about 60,000 clones, around 87% of them singletons. Sequencing used blood. These receptors originate from a boy aged 10-17 years who was a control in a study of pediatric ulcerative colitis.

The DNA of the CDR3 is TGCAGGGGAGGGGGGGGCACTGAAGCTTTCTTT. The encoded protein is CRGGGGTEAFF. V and J are TRBV20-1 and TRBJ1-1, with D possibly TRBD1 on 6 matching bases. Per the germline V gene, CDR1 is DFQATT and CDR2 is SNEGSKA (reference sequence). This CDR3 spans 11 amino acids.

The chain combines TRBV2 with TRBJ2-6; D is unresolved. CDR1 and CDR2 (germline): SNHLY, FYNNEI. The length of the CDR3 is 14 residues. V was clipped by 8 bases and J by 4 bases, with 12 bases between them. The CDR3 nucleotides read TGTGCCAGCGTCGAGGATTTCGGGGCCAACGTCCTGACTTTC. Protein sequence: CASVEDFGANVLTF.

The chain is built from TRBV28 and TRBJ2-1; D is unresolved. This CDR3 region has 14 residues. From germline, CDR1 is MDHEN and CDR2 SYDVKM. V lost 7 bases and J lost 5, with 15 bases in between. CDR3 region: CASNPSLENNEQFF. CDR3 nucleotide sequence: TGTGCCAGCAATCCCTCCCTGGAGAACAATGAGCAGTTCTTC.

This chain connects TRBV7-2 to TRBJ2-2; 9 bases map to TRBD2. There are 18 residues in the CDR3. CDR1 is SGHTA and CDR2 is FQGNSA in the germline V gene. Unmatched junction bases numbered 10, after V lost 1 base and J lost 4 bases. CDR3 amino acids: CASSLVFAGTSITGELFF. In DNA, the CDR3 is TGTGCCAGCAGCTTAGTTTTCGCCGGGACTAGCATCACCGGGGAGCTGTTTTTT.

This sequence joins TRBV2 and TRBJ2-7; TRBD2 matches 8 bases. Germline V gene sequence: CDR1 SNHLY, CDR2 FYNNEI. The CDR3 contains 15 residues. V shed 0 bases, J shed 3 bases, and the junction held 4 bases outside the gene matches. Here the CDR3 DNA reads TGTGCCAGCAGTGAAGCACGGGGGGGCGACTACGAGCAGTACTTC. The encoded protein is CASSEARGGDYEQYF.

This chain links TRBV9 with TRBJ2-3; 9 bases fit TRBD1. Germline-derived CDR1 and CDR2 are SGDLS and YYNGEE. V lost 4 bases, J lost 2 bases, and 5 bases stayed unmatched. This CDR3 comprises 15 residues. This CDR3 is CASSPRQGVTDTQYF. CDR3 DNA sequence: TGTGCCAGCAGCCCAAGACAGGGGGTCACAGATACGCAGTATTTT.

The chain carries TRBV7-8 and TRBJ2-7; possible D gene TRBD1, 6 bases. Looked up from germline, CDR1 is SGHVS and CDR2 is FQNEAQ. This CDR3 region has 13 residues. Between the trimmed V and J ends, which lost 1 base and 2 bases, there was a span of 6 bases. The DNA for the CDR3 is TGTGCCAGCAGCTTAGACAGGGCCTACGAGCAGTACTTC. Translating it yields CASSLDRAYEQYF.

The gene calls are TRBV6-4 and TRBJ2-2, with D possibly called TRBD1 or TRBD2 (5 bases each). The CDR3 sequence is 16 residues long. Per germline, CDR1 MRHNA and CDR2 SNTAGT. Trimming shortened V by 9 bases and J by 2 bases, and 19 bases separated the two germline ends. The CDR3 loop reads CASHPGPPDNTGELFF. DNA for the CDR3: TGTGCCAGTCATCCGGGACCACCCGATAACACCGGGGAGCTGTTTTTT.

V and J are TRBV27 and TRBJ2-1; 8 nucleotides align to TRBD1. After removal of 3 bases from V and 0 bases from J, the junction contained 7 bases not matched to a gene. Germline V gene lookup returns CDR1 MNHEY and CDR2 SMNVEV (reference sequence). The CDR3 covers 17 residues. This CDR3 reads CASSFQQGESSYNEQFF. Written as DNA, the CDR3 is TGTGCCAGCAGTTTCCAACAGGGGGAGAGCTCCTACAATGAGCAGTTCTTC.

This chain connects TRBV5-4 to TRBJ2-1; TRBD2 might be the D (6 bases). This CDR3 region has 16 residues. Germline-derived CDR1 and CDR2 are SGHNT and YYREEE (reference sequence). The V gene lost 5 bases and the J gene lost 0 bases, with 15 bases spanning the gap. DNA for the CDR3: TGTGCCAGCAGTCGGGGTGGGGGGAGCTCCTACAATGAGCAGTTCTTC. Its translation is CASSRGGGSSYNEQFF.

V gene TRBV28 combines with J gene TRBJ2-7; 9 bases fit TRBD1. J gave up 4 bases and V 6 bases, and 10 bases lay outside the gene matches. The CDR3 length is 15 residues. Germline CDR1 is MDHEN and CDR2 is SYDVKM. Here the CDR3 reads CASSLKMTGGYEQYF. CDR3 nucleotides: TGTGCCAGCAGCCTAAAAATGACAGGGGGGTACGAGCAGTACTTC.

The V gene is TRBV28, the J gene TRBJ2-3; 7 bases are a match to TRBD1. In germline, CDR1 is MDHEN, CDR2 SYDVKM. The CDR3 loop spans 13 amino acids. The V and J ends lost 2 bases and 4 bases, in that order; junction bases with no gene match: 0. CDR3 loop: CASSLRGPDTQYF. The CDR3 bases are TGTGCCAGCAGTTTAAGGGGGCCAGATACGCAGTATTTT.

The chain recombines TRBV7-2 with TRBJ2-3; TRBD2 aligns across 8 bases. CDR1 and CDR2 from the germline V gene are SGHTA and FQGNSA. The CDR3 extends over 17 amino acids. V shed 2 bases, J shed 1 base, and the junction held 8 bases outside the gene matches. This chain's CDR3 is CASSLSLGRARTDTQYF. The CDR3 DNA reads TGTGCCAGCAGCTTATCTCTCGGGAGGGCGCGCACAGATACGCAGTATTTT.

The chain recombines TRBV7-2 with TRBJ1-5; D may be TRBD1 (5 bases). Germline CDR1 SGHTA, CDR2 FQGNSA. Trimming stripped 0 bases from V and 5 bases from J, with 8 bases between. The CDR3 contains 14 residues. Here the CDR3 DNA reads TGTGCCAGCAGCTTAGCCAGGGAGGATCAGCCCCAGCATTTT. This translates into CASSLAREDQPQHF. Together with reference TRBV7-2 and TRBJ1-5, the CDR3 gives the full variable domain: GAGVSQSPSNKVTEKGKDVELRCDPISGHTALYWYRQSLGQGLEFLIYFQGNSAPDKSGLPSDRFSAERTGGSVSTLTIQRTQQEDSAVYLCASSLAREDQPQHFGDGTRLSIL.

The chain combines TRBV6-1 with TRBJ1-1; D is ambiguous. The germline gives CDR1 MNHNS, CDR2 SASEGT. The CDR3 runs 11 residues. Trimming cost V 7 bases and J 2 bases, with 5 bases left between them. The CDR3 DNA follows: TGTGCCAGCAAGGACAACACTGAAGCTTTCTTT. Its protein product is CASKDNTEAFF.

This chain links TRBV6-6 with TRBJ2-3; 8 bases align to TRBD1. The CDR3 sequence is 15 residues long. Germline loops: CDR1 MNHNY, CDR2 SVGAGI (reference sequence). J gave up 3 bases and V 7 bases, and 9 bases lay outside the gene matches. CDR3 nucleotides: TGTGCCAGCACAACCGGACAGGGCGAGACAGATACGCAGTATTTT. Protein product: CASTTGQGETDTQYF.

The chain combines TRBV19 with TRBJ2-1, with D uncertain. Between the trimmed V and J ends, which lost 6 bases and 3 bases, there was a span of 12 bases. From germline, CDR1 is LNHDA and CDR2 SQIVND (reference sequence). This CDR3 comprises 14 residues. The CDR3 DNA is TGTGCCAGTAGATCGGCCGTCCTCTACAATGAGCAGTTCTTC. Translation gives CASRSAVLYNEQFF.

The V call is TRBV6-1, the J call TRBJ1-5, with D maybe TRBD1 (6 bases). V shed 7 bases and J shed 3 bases, with 10 bases lying between them. The CDR3 loop spans 13 amino acids. Per the germline V gene, CDR1 is MNHNS and CDR2 is SASEGT. In nucleotides, the CDR3 is TGTGCCAGCAAGGGGGTCCTCAATCAGCCCCAGCATTTT. Its translation: CASKGVLNQPQHF.